This T cell receptor (beta chain) is drawn from a study of T-cell reconstitution after alpha-beta-depleted transplantation in children. During its preparation, the TCRbeta library received unique molecular identifiers. TCRdb independently ran MiXCR on the PCR reads; one entry per CDR3 protein. Of 500,000 to 600,000 distinct CDR3 sequences detected, 18% appear once; the ten largest clones hold 2.5% to 3.5%. Trimming took 7 bases from V and 9 from J; bases not matched to a gene: 11. This CDR3 is built from 15 residues. The V gene's germline CDR1 is SQVTM and CDR2 ANQGSEA. This sequence joins TRBV29-1 and TRBJ2-1, with 14 bases fitting TRBD2. Material: PBMCs from the stem cell graft donor, obtained from the stem cell graft. This receptor was taken from a human donor who donated a stem cell graft to a child with acute lymphoblastic leukemia. The CDR3 reads CSGGTGLAGEAEQFF. The CDR3, as DNA: TGCAGCGGCGGGACGGGACTAGCGGGAGAGGCTGAGCAGTTCTTC.